The 8 T cell receptor beta chains given below trace back to one sample, sequenced in a study of T cells in Graves' hyperthyroidism and ophthalmopathy. Template material for amplifying TCR beta CDR3 regions consisted of RNA transcripts. Carried out on the TCR CDR3, a first-round RT-PCR used the HTBI primer set. In TCRdb, the multiplex PCR reads were re-called with MiXCR into one record per CDR3 protein. Of around 400,000 distinct CDR3 sequences detected, 15% to 18% appear once; the ten largest clones hold 25% to 35%. The sequenced sample was blood. All receptors come from a woman aged 18 to 35 with Graves' hyperthyroidism that later progressed to Graves' ophthalmopathy.

As concerns this clonotype: Germline and junction disagree at one end, which may indicate a read error. The J gene is TRBJ1-1, the V gene TRBV5-6; TRBD1 is a possible D gene (5 bases). Germline lookup yields CDR1 SGHDT and CDR2 YYEEEE. This CDR3 is built from 16 residues. CDR3 coding DNA: TGTGCCAGCAGCTTGGGCCAGGGCCAACGGGGCACTGAAGATTTCTTT. As protein: CASSLGQGQRGTEDFF. Full variable domain (remainder filled in from reference TRBV5-6 and TRBJ1-1): DAGVTQSPTHLIKTRGQQVTLRCSPKSGHDTVSWYQQALGQGPQFIFQYYEEEERQRGNFPDRFSGHQFPNYSSELNVNALLLGDSALYLCASSLGQGQRGTEDFFGQGTRLTVV.

The sample holds a few counts of this clonotype. This rearrangement joins TRBV14 to TRBJ2-3; the D gene is possibly TRBD2 (5 bases). This CDR3 has 19 amino acids. Germline CDR1 is SGHDN and CDR2 is FVKESK. The germline V and J ends were trimmed by 0 bases and 1 base, with 20 bases remaining between them. CDR3 region: CASSQEFPPGARGTDTQYF. The CDR3 DNA follows: TGTGCCAGCAGCCAAGAATTCCCCCCCGGAGCGCGGGGCACAGATACGCAGTATTTT.

This clonotype has a count of ten or more. The V gene is TRBV30, the J gene TRBJ2-1, with D possibly being TRBD1 or TRBD2 (6 bases each). V lost 4 bases, J lost 6 bases, and 10 bases lay in between. CDR1 GTSNPN and CDR2 SVGIG come from the germline V gene (reference sequence). The CDR3 contains 12 residues. The CDR3 protein is CAWMEGGNEQFF. Here the CDR3 DNA reads TGTGCCTGGATGGAGGGGGGCAATGAGCAGTTCTTC.

This clonotype was counted a few times. This chain connects TRBV4-1 to TRBJ2-1, with TRBD2 matching 9 bases. The CDR3 is 18 amino acids. CDR1 and CDR2 (germline): MGHRA, YSYEKL. V lost 0 bases and J lost 1; bases outside the gene matches: 7. CDR3 amino acids: CASSQDPGLASSYNEQFF. The CDR3 DNA follows: TGCGCCAGCAGCCAAGACCCCGGACTAGCGAGTTCCTACAATGAGCAGTTCTTC.

This clonotype was detected many times. The gene calls are TRBV28 and TRBJ2-7, with D possibly being TRBD1 or TRBD2 (5 bases each). V dropped 2 bases and J dropped 3 bases, with 8 bases sitting between them. Germline loops: CDR1 MDHEN, CDR2 SYDVKM. The CDR3 spans 13 residues. CDR3 residues: CASSLGGYYEQYF. CDR3 sequence (DNA): TGTGCCAGCAGTTTAGGGGGTTACTACGAGCAGTACTTC.

The chain has TRBV7-2 and TRBJ1-1; D gene ambiguous. Germline V gene data show CDR1 as SGHTA and CDR2 as FQGNSA. The CDR3 contains 14 residues. V lost 5 bases and J lost 6, with 16 bases in between. CDR3 bases: TGTGCCAGCAGCCGGGTCCCGGGAGCGGCTGAAGCTTTCTTT. It translates to CASSRVPGAAEAFF.

The V and J genes are TRBV29-1 and TRBJ2-2; possible D gene TRBD2, 5 bases. Germline-derived CDR1 and CDR2 are SQVTM and ANQGSEA. The germline V and J ends were trimmed by 4 bases and 5 bases, with 17 bases remaining between them. The CDR3 has 15 amino acids. CDR3 sequence reads: CSVASAAGGTGELFF. The DNA of the CDR3 is TGCAGCGTTGCATCGGCGGCAGGAGGAACCGGGGAGCTGTTTTTT.

The chain combines TRBV9 with TRBJ2-1; 7 nucleotides match TRBD1. Germline V CDR1 and CDR2: SGDLS, YYNGEE. The J segment lost 4 bases and the V segment lost 2 bases, leaving 12 bases of the junction unmatched. This CDR3 has 17 amino acids. In DNA form, the CDR3 reads TGTGCCAGCAGCGTCACCTCCGGGACAGTACTTTACAATGAGCAGTTCTTC. This sequence encodes CASSVTSGTVLYNEQFF.